These 14 T cell receptor beta chains were all obtained from the same sample, sequenced in a study of PD-1 blockade in classical Hodgkin lymphoma. Here immunoSEQ multiplex PCR was the method, and the copy in TCRdb shows in-frame clones only, minus some. The table records fewer than 5,500 clones, about nine tenths of them present only once. Time point here: newly diagnosed, previously untreated cHL patient sample. By magnetic negative selection, CD8+ T cells were isolated from the thawed PBMCs. The sample taken for sequencing was CD8+ T cells from blood. The receptors stem from a human donor with classical Hodgkin lymphoma.

The chain couples TRBV9 to TRBJ2-2, with 7 bases fitting TRBD2. The CDR3 runs to 14 residues. V was pared by 0 bases and J by 7 bases, with 3 bases of the junction left unmatched. Germline V gene lookup returns CDR1 SGDLS and CDR2 YYNGEE. The CDR3 here is CASSVVSGGGELFF. The DNA for the CDR3 is TGTGCCAGCAGCGTAGTATCGGGAGGCGGGGAGCTGTTTTTT.

The V and J genes are TRBV28 and TRBJ2-2; D unclear. This CDR3 region has 14 residues. The ends were cut back, 4 bases at V and 5 bases at J, with 11 bases in the middle. Germline V gives CDR1 MDHEN, CDR2 SYDVKM. The CDR3 reads CASSWWGWTGELFF. The DNA for the CDR3 is TGTGCCAGCAGTTGGTGGGGATGGACCGGGGAGCTGTTTTTT.

The chain uses TRBV11-2 and TRBJ2-3; possibly TRBD2 for D (5 bases). The CDR3 has 15 residues. The germline V gene has CDR1 SGHAT and CDR2 FQNNGV. V lost 0 bases and J 2 bases, leaving 9 bases between the germline ends. CDR3 sequence: CASSLDGADTDTQYF. The CDR3 nucleotides are TGTGCCAGCAGCTTAGACGGAGCGGACACAGATACGCAGTATTTT.

The chain has TRBV11-2 and TRBJ2-3; D call uncertain. The CDR3 is 13 residues long. Germline assignment: CDR1 SGHAT and CDR2 FQNNGV. V dropped 1 base and J dropped 3 bases, with 5 bases sitting between them. The CDR3 nucleotides are TGTGCCAGCAGCTTAGTAACAACAGATACGCAGTATTTT. Residues: CASSLVTTDTQYF.

This rearrangement joins TRBV25-1 to TRBJ2-1, with 12 nucleotides matching TRBD2. This CDR3 contains 14 residues. J gave up 9 bases and V 8 bases, and 8 bases lay outside the gene matches. Germline V CDR1 and CDR2: MGHDK, SYGVNS. CDR3 DNA: TGTGCCAGCGCCCCTAGCGGGAGGGCCTCTGAGCAGTTCTTC. This encodes CASAPSGRASEQFF.

This clone came up once. V and J are TRBV27 and TRBJ1-4; TRBD1 matches at 7 bases. The germline gives CDR1 MNHEY, CDR2 SMNVEV (reference sequence). The CDR3 is 15 residues long. The V segment lost 6 bases and the J segment 2 bases; nucleotides outside the gene matches: 6. The CDR3 bases are TGTGCCAGCAGACGACAGGGAGCCACTAATGAAAAACTGTTTTTT. Translated, it gives CASRRQGATNEKLFF.

Only a few counts were recorded for this clone. The junction shows a germline mismatch at one end, possibly a read error. The genes are TRBV11-2 and TRBJ2-1, with 9 nucleotides matching TRBD2. This CDR3 is 15 amino acids long. Germline lookup yields CDR1 SGHAT and CDR2 FQNNGV. For the CDR3, the DNA is TGTGCCAGCAGCTCACTTCCGGGACTAGCAGGAGAGGTAATCTTC. Its translation is CASSSLPGLAGEVIF.

This clone was observed once. The chain is built from TRBV12-5 and TRBJ2-6, with D perhaps TRBD2 (6 bases). This CDR3 region has 20 residues. V gave up 2 bases and J gave up 4 bases, with 24 bases separating them. From germline, CDR1 is LGHNT and CDR2 FRNRAP. Here the CDR3 reads CASGLSQRDGEGGGANVLTF. Written as DNA, the CDR3 is TGTGCTAGTGGTTTGTCACAACGGGACGGAGAAGGAGGGGGGGCCAACGTCCTGACTTTC. Based on the CDR3 plus reference TRBV12-5 and TRBJ2-6, the full variable domain is DARVTQTPRHKVTEMGQEVTMRCQPILGHNTVFWYRQTMMQGLELLAYFRNRAPLDDSGMPKDRFSAEMPDATLATLKIQPSEPRDSAVYFCASGLSQRDGEGGGANVLTFGAGSRLTVL.

The chain combines TRBV6-4 with TRBJ2-6; D is possibly TRBD1 (5 bases). V dropped 2 bases and J dropped 0 bases, with 5 bases sitting between them. The CDR3 totals 15 residues. Germline CDR1 reads MRHNA; CDR2 reads SNTAGT. The CDR3 DNA follows: TGTGCCAGCAGTGACAGGGGCTCTGGGGCCAACGTCCTGACTTTC. It is translated as CASSDRGSGANVLTF.

The chain carries TRBV11-2 and TRBJ2-7; D is unresolved. CDR1 SGHAT and CDR2 FQNNGV come from the germline V gene. The CDR3 extends over 15 amino acids. V lost 0 bases, J lost 1 base, and 10 bases lay in between. The CDR3 reads CASSLESATSYEQYF. The CDR3 region has the DNA TGTGCCAGCAGCTTAGAATCGGCCACATCCTACGAGCAGTACTTC. Variable domain in full (rest from reference TRBV11-2 and TRBJ2-7): EAGVAQSPRYKIIEKRQSVAFWCNPISGHATLYWYQQILGQGPKLLIQFQNNGVVDDSQLPKDRFSAERLKGVDSTLKIQPAKLEDSAVYLCASSLESATSYEQYFGPGTRLTVT.

The chain combines TRBV7-9 with TRBJ2-7, with TRBD2 identical over 9 bases. CDR1 and CDR2 (germline): SEHNR, FQNEAQ (reference sequence). V lost 2 bases to trimming and J lost 2 bases; unmatched junction nucleotides: 10. The CDR3 sequence is 17 residues long. The DNA of the CDR3 is TGTGCCAGCAGCTTAAAGCGGGAGGTGGGTTTGGCCTACGAGCAGTACTTC. Its translation: CASSLKREVGLAYEQYF.

The gene calls are TRBV9 and TRBJ2-1; 7 bases line up with TRBD2. This CDR3 comprises 15 residues. With V trimmed by 0 bases and J by 5 bases, 5 bases remained unmatched. Germline CDR1 is SGDLS and CDR2 is YYNGEE. The CDR3 region is CASSVGDYSDNEQFF. The CDR3 DNA is TGTGCCAGCAGCGTAGGGGACTATTCGGACAATGAGCAGTTCTTC.

This chain connects TRBV4-1 to TRBJ2-1; no reliable D call. The CDR3 consists of 13 residues. V lost 2 bases and J 4 bases, leaving 6 bases between the germline ends. From germline, CDR1 is MGHRA and CDR2 YSYEKL. In DNA, the CDR3 is TGCGCCAGCAGCCAAACCAGATACAATGAGCAGTTCTTC. As protein: CASSQTRYNEQFF.

The chain employs TRBV2 and TRBJ2-2; the match to TRBD2 covers 13 bases. Germline CDR1 and CDR2: SNHLY and FYNNEI. V trimming: 4 bases; J trimming: 4 bases; junction bases outside the gene matches: 6. This CDR3 has 17 amino acids. The CDR3 DNA is TGTGCCAGCAGTGCACTAGCGGGAGGGCCGGGCACCGGGGAGCTGTTTTTT. Translating gives CASSALAGGPGTGELFF.